Listed below are T cell receptor beta chains from one sample, sequenced in a study of CD8+ T cells in alopecia areata. Only in-frame clones appear in the TCRdb table, and some are missing; sequencing was by immunoSEQ multiplex PCR. The repertoire holds about 190,000 clones, with 60% to 70% as singletons. Material: CD4+ T cells sorted from blood, obtained at week 4, from a patient treated with tofacitinib. The receptors shown here come from a human donor with alopecia areata. CDR3s leave out the opening cysteine and the closing phenylalanine or tryptophan. The D gene is left open where the match is weak.

v_gene	d_gene	CDR3aa
TRBV4-3	.	ASSQEGGGFEQY
TRBV5-6	.	ASSLSDRAWQPQH
TRBV29-1	.	SVAKSTYNEQF
TRBV10-3	TRBD1	ATHGTESYEQY
TRBV9	TRBD2	ASSVTSGRGDTQY
TRBV29-1	.	SVKLAVLQETQY
TRBV29-1	.	SIQAAPGETQY
TRBV29-1	.	SVVSPSGVYNEQF
TRBV4-1	.	ASSQGDRSYNEQF
TRBV7-2	TRBD1	ASSLTPGTGLGNTIY
TRBV29-1	.	SVDRGSETQY
TRBV7-8	.	ASSLSADTQY
TRBV5-4	.	ASSLPALGEQF
TRBV18	.	ASSAVGAGTEAF
TRBV4-1	TRBD1	ASSQSPTGQGYEQY
TRBV27	.	ASSSLGAGDYGYT
TRBV7-8	TRBD2	ASSSSGSTDTQY
TRBV18	.	ASSPPGRVYGYT
TRBV30	.	AWSGGVYEQY
TRBV9	.	ASSVGAGLNTEAF
TRBV7-9	.	ASSSRVGSSYEQY
TRBV2	.	ASSEELGVSYEQY
TRBV7-9	TRBD1	ASSLARDRGQETQY
TRBV29-1	.	SVGRGGGGGELF
TRBV2	.	ASTYRDFRYTDTQY
TRBV4-3	.	ASSQDSGIYGYT
TRBV30	.	AWSVGMNTGELF
TRBV29-1	.	SVEDQAGFYNEQF
TRBV7-2	TRBD2	ASSIDGGETDTQY
TRBV5-1	.	ASSFRLAEPPLEQY
TRBV5-1	.	ASSGGGYGANVLT
TRBV5-6	TRBD1	ASSLRTGVVTEAF
TRBV27	.	ASSKTRVAEAF
TRBV25-1	.	ASSDTDGQETQY
TRBV29-1	.	SAVLGGNYGYT
TRBV2	.	ASSDKDSHAYNEQF
TRBV6-6	.	ASSYSDTQY
TRBV7-9	.	ASSFGQQNTEAF
TRBV7-2	.	ASSFRRNDYGYT
TRBV5-1	.	ASSLMETQY
TRBV30	TRBD2	AWTPRGLARRF
TRBV7-9	.	ASSFPPEETQY
TRBV19	.	ASSTGRGEQF
TRBV29-1	.	SVEGEGGIDEQF
TRBV2	.	ASRDTTEKLF
TRBV6-6	TRBD1	ASTSDRAVEQY
TRBV7-2	.	ASALGSEGTQY
TRBV7-8	TRBD2	ASSLAGGETQY
TRBV29-1	.	SVVTSYNEQF
TRBV30	TRBD1	AWSVSGGHQPQH